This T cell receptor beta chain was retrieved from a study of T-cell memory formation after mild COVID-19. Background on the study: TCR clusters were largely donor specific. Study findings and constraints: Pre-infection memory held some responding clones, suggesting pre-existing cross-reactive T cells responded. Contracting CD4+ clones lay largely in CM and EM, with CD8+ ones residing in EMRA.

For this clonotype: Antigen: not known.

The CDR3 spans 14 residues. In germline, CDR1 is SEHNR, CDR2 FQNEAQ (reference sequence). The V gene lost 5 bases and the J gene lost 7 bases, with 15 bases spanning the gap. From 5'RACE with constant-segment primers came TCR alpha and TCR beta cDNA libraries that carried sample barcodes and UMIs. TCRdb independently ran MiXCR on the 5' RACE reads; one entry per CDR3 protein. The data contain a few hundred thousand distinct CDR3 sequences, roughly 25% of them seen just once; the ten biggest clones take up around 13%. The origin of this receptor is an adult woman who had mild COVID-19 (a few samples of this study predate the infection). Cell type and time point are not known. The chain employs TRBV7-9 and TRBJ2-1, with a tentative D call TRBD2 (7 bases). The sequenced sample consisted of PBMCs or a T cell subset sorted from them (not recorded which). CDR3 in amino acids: CASSGGRGANEQFF. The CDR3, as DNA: TGTGCCAGCAGCGGGGGCCGGGGGGCGAATGAGCAGTTCTTC.